These 18 T cell receptor beta chains were sequenced from one sample in a study of cytomegalovirus exposure and HLA in healthy donors. Amplification used 60 Vbeta primers and 13 Jbeta primers. Profiled with immunoSEQ multiplex PCR; TCRdb holds only in-frame clones, not every one. Of some 90,000 clones in the sample, 82% are singletons; the top ten hold 3.5% to 4%. Specimen: PBMCs. These receptors all come from a man aged 45-60 years in good health and CMV-seronegative.

The V and J genes are TRBV18 and TRBJ1-2; 7 nucleotides line up with TRBD1. With 0 bases clipped from V and 6 bases from J, the junction kept 7 bases outside the gene matches. Germline V gene sequence: CDR1 KGHSH, CDR2 LQKENI. The CDR3 covers 15 residues. CDR3 amino acids: CASSPPSDRVNGYTF. CDR3 sequence (DNA): TGTGCCAGCTCACCACCCTCCGACAGGGTAAATGGCTACACCTTC.

This clone has only a few counts. The CDR3 DNA sequence: TGTGCCAGCAGCCCTGGACAGAGCACTGAAGCTTTCTTT. Protein: CASSPGQSTEAFF. J is TRBJ1-1 and V is TRBV5-6; D possibly corresponds to TRBD1 (6 bases). The germline CDR1 and CDR2 sequences are SGHDT and YYEEEE. CDR3 length equals 13 residues. V was trimmed by 4 bases and J by 4 bases, leaving 11 bases between them.

This chain connects TRBV13 to TRBJ1-3, with D possibly TRBD1 on 5 matching bases. This CDR3 spans 16 amino acids. CDR1 is PRHDT and CDR2 is FYEKMQ in the germline V gene (reference sequence). V lost 0 bases to trimming and J lost 1 base, with 10 bases between them. For the CDR3, the DNA is TGTGCCAGCAGCTTAGGCCAGGGAATATCTGGAAACACCATATATTTT. This encodes CASSLGQGISGNTIYF.

The chain couples TRBV11-2 to TRBJ2-3, with D possibly being TRBD1 (5 bases). Trimming shortened V by 6 bases and J by 0 bases, and 16 bases separated the two germline ends. CDR1 and CDR2 (germline): SGHAT, FQNNGV. The CDR3 has 16 residues. In DNA form, the CDR3 reads TGTGCCAGCAGTAACCCTAGGGGCACTAGCACAGATACGCAGTATTTT. Residues: CASSNPRGTSTDTQYF.

This rearrangement joins TRBV7-3 to TRBJ2-3, with 9 bases aligning to TRBD1. Germline V lookup: CDR1 SGHTA, CDR2 FQGTGA. The CDR3 runs 15 residues. The junction had 6 bases not matched to a gene; V was cut back by 5 bases and J by 3 bases. The CDR3 reads CASSLGQGQTDTQYF. The CDR3 region has the DNA TGTGCCAGCAGCCTCGGACAGGGGCAAACAGATACGCAGTATTTT.

V and J are TRBV4-2 and TRBJ2-5; 15 bases match TRBD2. This CDR3 comprises 17 residues. The V segment lost 1 base and the J segment 5 bases; nucleotides outside the gene matches: 5. CDR1 and CDR2 (germline): LGHNA, YNFKEQ. The CDR3 DNA follows: TGTGCCAGCAGCCAAGTTTTCGGACTAGCGGGGGGGGAGACCCAGTACTTC. The encoded protein is CASSQVFGLAGGETQYF.

The V gene is TRBV28, the J gene TRBJ1-1; 7 bases fit TRBD1. Looked up from germline, CDR1 is MDHEN and CDR2 is SYDVKM. The V segment lost 5 bases and the J segment 2 bases; nucleotides outside the gene matches: 8. The CDR3 covers 15 residues. The CDR3 coding sequence is TGTGCCAGCAGTAACAGGGGATTGGGAAACACTGAAGCTTTCTTT. It translates to CASSNRGLGNTEAFF.

The chain links TRBV5-1 to TRBJ2-7; 9 bases map to TRBD1. The J segment lost 5 bases and the V segment lost 4 bases, leaving 10 bases of the junction unmatched. CDR3 size: 15 residues. CDR1 and CDR2 (germline): SGHRS, YFSETQ. This CDR3 is CASSLGYRGLNEQYF. In DNA form, the CDR3 reads TGCGCCAGCAGCCTAGGCTACAGGGGGCTAAACGAGCAGTACTTC.

V is TRBV27 and J is TRBJ2-7; no clear D. The CDR3 extends over 13 amino acids. Germline assignment: CDR1 MNHEY and CDR2 SMNVEV (reference sequence). Trimming pared 3 bases from V and 2 bases from J, leaving 8 bases between. This chain's CDR3 is CASSFSGPYEQYF. DNA for the CDR3: TGTGCCAGCAGTTTCTCAGGTCCCTACGAGCAGTACTTC.

The sample holds a few counts of this clone. The V call is TRBV19, the J call TRBJ2-7, with a possible D match to TRBD1 (5 bases). CDR1 and CDR2 from the germline V gene are LNHDA and SQIVND (reference sequence). V lost 3 bases, J lost 2 bases, and 11 bases lay in between. The CDR3 covers 14 residues. The CDR3 sequence: CASSIRKGPYEQYF. In DNA form, the CDR3 reads TGTGCCAGTAGTATCCGGAAGGGGCCCTACGAGCAGTACTTC.

The V gene is TRBV27, the J gene TRBJ1-4; tentative D call: TRBD1 (5 bases). CDR1 is MNHEY and CDR2 is SMNVEV in the germline V gene (reference sequence). With 5 bases removed from V and 0 bases from J, the gap between germline ends came to 10 bases. The CDR3 is 15 amino acids. As DNA, the CDR3 is TGTGCCAGCAGTGCTAAAGGGGCAACTAATGAAAAACTGTTTTTT. It is translated as CASSAKGATNEKLFF. The variable domain in full, with the rest retrieved from reference TRBV27 and TRBJ1-4, is EAQVTQNPRYLITVTGKKLTVTCSQNMNHEYMSWYRQDPGLGLRQIYYSMNVEVTDKGDVPEGYKVSRKEKRNFPLILESPSPNQTSLYFCASSAKGATNEKLFFGSGTQLSVL.

Remarks on this clone: A junction boundary mismatches the germline segment, possibly from a read error. The chain links TRBV7-7 to TRBJ2-1; D is unresolved. The CDR3 contains 15 residues. The germline V gene encodes CDR1 SSHAT and CDR2 FNYEAQ (reference sequence). The CDR3 here is CASSPLERSYNEQFF. The CDR3 DNA reads TGTGCTAGCAGCCCGCTAGAACGCTCCTACAATGAGCAGTTCTTC.

CDR3 in DNA: TGTGCCAGCAGCTTGTCCGGTTCGAGCTCCTATAATTCACCCCTCCACTTT. Amino acid sequence: CASSLSGSSSYNSPLHF. The rearrangement joins TRBV7-9 to TRBJ1-6, with no clear D. Germline assignment: CDR1 SEHNR and CDR2 FQNEAQ (reference sequence). Trimming removed 3 bases from V and 0 bases from J, with 12 bases in between. The CDR3 spans 17 residues.

The chain links TRBV6-5 to TRBJ2-5; the D gene is possibly TRBD1 (5 bases). The DNA matches TRBJ2-7 better at its end, which makes the J call doubtful. Germline V CDR1 and CDR2: MNHEY, SVGAGI. The CDR3 consists of 14 residues. CDR3: CASSYSRGGYEQYF. DNA of the CDR3: TGTGCCAGCAGTTACTCAAGGGGCGGCTACGAGCAGTACTTC.

This chain connects TRBV9 to TRBJ2-5; 10 bases map to TRBD1. The J call is in doubt because the DNA end fits TRBJ2-7 better. The CDR3 covers 14 residues. Looked up from germline, CDR1 is SGDLS and CDR2 is YYNGEE. For the CDR3, the DNA is TGTGCCAGCAGCCAAGGACAGGGGGCCTACGAGCAGTACTTC. It is translated as CASSQGQGAYEQYF.

The chain has TRBV9 and TRBJ1-1, with D unclear. Germline CDR1 is SGDLS and CDR2 is YYNGEE. This CDR3 region has 15 residues. Deletions cut 4 bases from V and 1 base from J, with 14 bases between. The chain's CDR3 is CASSSGGVGNTEAFF. CDR3 DNA sequence: TGTGCCAGCAGCTCCGGCGGGGTAGGGAACACTGAAGCTTTCTTT. Variable domain in full (rest from reference TRBV9 and TRBJ1-1): DSGVTQTPKHLITATGQRVTLRCSPRSGDLSVYWYQQSLDQGLQFLIQYYNGEERAKGNILERFSAQQFPDLHSELNLSSLELGDSALYFCASSSGGVGNTEAFFGQGTRLTVV.

V and J are TRBV5-1 and TRBJ2-1; 12 bases align to TRBD2. This CDR3 has 16 residues. Germline values: CDR1 SGHRS, CDR2 YFSETQ. The ends lost 0 bases at V and 6 bases at J; junction bases unmatched: 4. Written as DNA, the CDR3 is TGCGCCAGCAGCTTGGAACTAGCGGGAGGAGGCAATGAGCAGTTCTTC. Protein product: CASSLELAGGGNEQFF.

The rearrangement joins TRBV29-1 to TRBJ2-2; 9 bases are a match to TRBD1. V lost 6 bases and J lost 7; bases outside the gene matches: 12. The CDR3 has 15 residues. Germline CDR1 and CDR2: SQVTM and ANQGSEA. In DNA, the CDR3 is TGCAGCGTCCCCCGAGGGGACAGGGCCGACGGGGAGCTGTTTTTT. Its translation: CSVPRGDRADGELFF.